This T cell receptor beta chain was identified in a study of CD8+CD57+ T cells in acquired aplastic anemia. Study-wide findings and caveats: CD8+ Simpson's diversity showed no significant patient-control difference.

According to the study, genomic DNA was the template for TCR beta VDJ and CDR3 profiling. TCRdb re-called the reads with MiXCR, one entry per CDR3 protein. The data show some 410,000 distinct CDR3 sequences, 60% to 80% seen once. The CDR3 runs 13 residues. Germline V gene sequence: CDR1 SGHTA, CDR2 FQGNSA. This clonotype was detected only once. Its antigen remains unidentified. A read error may produce the germline difference seen at one junction end. This rearrangement joins TRBV7-2 to TRBJ2-1; D is undetermined. This sequence was found in a human donor in good health, serving as a control. Input material: sorted CD4+, CD8+, or CD8+CD57+ T cells (not recorded which) from PBMCs. CDR3 amino acids: CASSSLTTTETLF. The DNA of the CDR3 is TGTGCCAGCAGCTCCCTCACAACAACTGAGACGCTCTTC.